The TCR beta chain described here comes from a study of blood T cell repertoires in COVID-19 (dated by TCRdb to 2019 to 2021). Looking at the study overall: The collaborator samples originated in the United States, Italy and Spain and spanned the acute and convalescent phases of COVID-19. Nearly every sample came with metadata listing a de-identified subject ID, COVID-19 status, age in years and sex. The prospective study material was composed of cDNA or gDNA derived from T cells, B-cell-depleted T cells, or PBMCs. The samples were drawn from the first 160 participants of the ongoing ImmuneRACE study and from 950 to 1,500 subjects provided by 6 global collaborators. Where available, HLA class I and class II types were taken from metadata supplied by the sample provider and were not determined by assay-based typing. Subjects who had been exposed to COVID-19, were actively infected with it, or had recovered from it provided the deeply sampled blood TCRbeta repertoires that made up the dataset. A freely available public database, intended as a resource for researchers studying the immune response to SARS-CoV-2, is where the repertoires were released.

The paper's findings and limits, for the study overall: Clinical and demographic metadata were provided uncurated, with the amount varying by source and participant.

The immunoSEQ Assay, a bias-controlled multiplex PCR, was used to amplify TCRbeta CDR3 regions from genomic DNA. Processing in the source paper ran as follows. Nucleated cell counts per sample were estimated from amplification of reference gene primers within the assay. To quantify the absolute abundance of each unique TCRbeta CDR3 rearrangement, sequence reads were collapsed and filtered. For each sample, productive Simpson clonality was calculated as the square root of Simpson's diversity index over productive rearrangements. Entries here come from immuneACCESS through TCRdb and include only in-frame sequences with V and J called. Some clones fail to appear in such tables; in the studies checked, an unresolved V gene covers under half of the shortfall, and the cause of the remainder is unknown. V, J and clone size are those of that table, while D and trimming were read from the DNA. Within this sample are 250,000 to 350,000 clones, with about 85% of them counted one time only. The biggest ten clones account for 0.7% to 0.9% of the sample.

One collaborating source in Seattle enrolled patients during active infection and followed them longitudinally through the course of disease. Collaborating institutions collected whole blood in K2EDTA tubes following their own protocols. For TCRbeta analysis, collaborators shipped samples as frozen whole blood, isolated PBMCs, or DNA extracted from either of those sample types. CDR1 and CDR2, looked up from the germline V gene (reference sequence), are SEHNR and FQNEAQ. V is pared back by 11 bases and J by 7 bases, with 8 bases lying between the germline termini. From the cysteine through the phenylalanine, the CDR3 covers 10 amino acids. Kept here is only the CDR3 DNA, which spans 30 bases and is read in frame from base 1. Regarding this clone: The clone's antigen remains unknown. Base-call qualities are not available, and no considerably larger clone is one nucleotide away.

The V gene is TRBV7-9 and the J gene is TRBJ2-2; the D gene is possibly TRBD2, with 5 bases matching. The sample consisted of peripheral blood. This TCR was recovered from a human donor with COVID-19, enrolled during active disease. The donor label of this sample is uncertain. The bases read TGTGCCCTAGCTGGCGGGGAGCTGTTTTTT. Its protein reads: CALAGGELFF. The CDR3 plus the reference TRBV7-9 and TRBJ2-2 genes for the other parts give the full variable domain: DTGVSQNPRHKITKRGQNVTFRCDPISEHNRLYWYRQTLGQGPEFLTYFQNEAQLEKSRLLSDRFSAERPKGSFSTLEIQRTEQGDSAMYLCALAGGELFFGEGSRLTVL.